Each of the 27 T cell receptor beta chains below was sequenced from the same sample in a study of T cell responses to AZD1222 COVID-19 vaccine (dated by TCRdb to 2020 to 2023). The time point label on this specimen signifies: baseline before first vaccination. Library preparation was by the immunoSEQ multiplex PCR assay. Not all clones reach the TCRdb copy of this immuneACCESS table, which keeps in-frame sequences only. Checked studies attribute under half of the gap to unresolved V genes and leave the rest unexplained. The sample includes roughly 42,000 clones, with roughly 80% observed a single time. The top ten constitute approximately 3.6% of the sample. The input for sequencing was peripheral blood, taken on day 0 of AZD1222 vaccination. The receptors come from an adult in good health.

The chain employs TRBV2 and TRBJ2-7; no firm D call. Looked up from germline, CDR1 is SNHLY and CDR2 is FYNNEI. Between the trimmed V and J ends, which lost 2 bases and 5 bases, there was a span of 16 bases. The CDR3 is 15 residues long. In DNA form, the CDR3 reads TGTGCCAGCAGTGAAAGGAGCCAGAGCTGGGACGAGCAGTACTTC. Translation: CASSERSQSWDEQYF.

J is TRBJ1-2 and V is TRBV2; TRBD1 aligns across 10 bases. The V gene end was trimmed by 7 bases and the J gene end by 6 bases; junction bases not matched to a gene: 11. The CDR3 runs 15 residues. Germline CDR1 SNHLY, CDR2 FYNNEI. CDR3 in amino acids: CASIRSRDRGDGYTF. DNA for the CDR3: TGTGCCAGCATTCGTTCCCGGGACAGGGGTGATGGCTACACCTTC.

This chain connects TRBV6-2 or TRBV6-3 to TRBJ1-5, with no clear D. V was shortened by 0 bases and J by 14 bases, with 11 bases between the two germline ends. CDR1 is MNHEY and CDR2 is SVGEGT in the germline V gene. There are 12 residues in the CDR3. The CDR3 sequence: CASSYSDRLEHF. For the CDR3, the DNA is TGTGCCAGCAGTTACTCTGATAGATTAGAGCATTTT.

J is TRBJ2-2 and V is TRBV5-4; a weak D match, TRBD1 (5 bases). V gave up 4 bases and J gave up 3 bases, with 7 bases separating them. This CDR3 spans 13 amino acids. Germline values: CDR1 SGHNT, CDR2 YYREEE (reference sequence). CDR3 coding DNA: TGTGCCAGCAGCATAGGGGACACCGGGGAGCTGTTTTTT. Amino acids: CASSIGDTGELFF.

In its sample, this clone was seen once. The chain joins TRBV19 to TRBJ1-2; 10 bases agree with TRBD1. The CDR3 runs to 17 residues. Germline CDR1 LNHDA, CDR2 SQIVND (reference sequence). J lost 4 bases, V lost 7 bases, and 15 bases had no gene match. In nucleotides, the CDR3 is TGTGCCAGTACCGATAGGGGGACAGGGGATAGTAGCTATGGCTACACCTTC. Encoded protein: CASTDRGTGDSSYGYTF.

The V gene is TRBV28, the J gene TRBJ1-4; 7 bases align to TRBD1. The junction had 7 bases not matched to a gene; V was cut back by 4 bases and J by 5 bases. In germline, CDR1 is MDHEN, CDR2 SYDVKM. This CDR3 comprises 15 residues. This CDR3 reads CASSYSGTANEKLFF. The CDR3, as DNA: TGTGCCAGCAGTTACTCCGGGACAGCAAATGAAAAACTGTTTTTT.

The rearrangement links TRBV5-1 to TRBJ1-1; no definite D call. V lost 2 bases, J lost 2 bases, and 7 bases lay in between. Germline CDR1 SGHRS, CDR2 YFSETQ. The CDR3 has 13 amino acids. In DNA, the CDR3 is TGCGCCAGCAGCTTCCTTCGCAACACTGAAGCTTTCTTT. Translation gives CASSFLRNTEAFF.

The chain uses TRBV19 and TRBJ1-5, with 7 bases matching TRBD1. Per germline, CDR1 LNHDA and CDR2 SQIVND (reference sequence). This CDR3 has 13 amino acids. J lost 5 bases, V lost 5 bases, and 3 bases had no gene match. The CDR3 loop reads CASSEQGDQPQHF. DNA for the CDR3: TGTGCCAGTAGTGAGCAGGGGGATCAGCCCCAGCATTTT. The variable domain in full, with the rest retrieved from reference TRBV19 and TRBJ1-5, is DGGITQSPKYLFRKEGQNVTLSCEQNLNHDAMYWYRQDPGQGLRLIYYSQIVNDFQKGDIAEGYSVSREKKESFPLTVTSAQKNPTAFYLCASSEQGDQPQHFGDGTRLSIL.

The V and J genes are TRBV3-1 (or the pseudogene TRBV3-2) and TRBJ1-1; TRBD1 matches at 9 bases. There are 16 residues in the CDR3. Unmatched junction bases numbered 9, after V lost 4 bases and J lost 3 bases. Per the germline V gene, CDR1 is LGHDT and CDR2 is YNNKEL (reference sequence). CDR3 sequence reads: CASSRAAGQGYTEAFF. The CDR3 DNA follows: TGTGCCAGCAGCCGCGCTGCGGGACAGGGTTACACTGAAGCTTTCTTT.

The chain couples TRBV7-9 to TRBJ1-1; 7 positions match TRBD1. Germline V CDR1 and CDR2: SEHNR, FQNEAQ (reference sequence). This CDR3 region has 13 residues. After removal of 4 bases from V and 4 bases from J, the junction contained 3 bases not matched to a gene. CDR3 nucleotides: TGTGCCAGCAGCTGGCAGGGGGGCACTGAAGCTTTCTTT. Translation: CASSWQGGTEAFF.

The chain recombines TRBV6-5 with TRBJ1-5, with 7 bases aligning to TRBD1. The CDR3 is 14 amino acids. CDR1 and CDR2 (germline): MNHEY, SVGAGI. Trimming removed 8 bases from V and 6 bases from J; junction bases left unmatched: 10. This CDR3 is CASRDRSWGQPQHF. For the CDR3, the DNA is TGTGCCAGCCGGGACAGATCCTGGGGTCAGCCCCAGCATTTT.

Written as DNA, the CDR3 is TGTGCCAGCAGCTATCCAGAGACGGGTTTGCGCAATCAGCCCCAGCATTTT. Translation gives CASSYPETGLRNQPQHF. The chain carries TRBV3-1 (or the pseudogene TRBV3-2) and TRBJ1-5; D is unresolved. Germline assignment: CDR1 LGHDT and CDR2 YNNKEL (reference sequence). Trimming left V 5 bases short and J 2 bases short, with 19 bases between. The CDR3 totals 17 residues.

V gene TRBV6-6 combines with J gene TRBJ1-2, with D tentatively TRBD1 (5 bases). The germline V and J ends were trimmed by 11 bases and 7 bases, with 17 bases remaining between them. CDR1 is MNHNY and CDR2 is SVGAGI in the germline V gene (reference sequence). The CDR3 runs 12 residues. The CDR3 nucleotides are TGTGCCGGATACTCAAATAGGGGTGGCTACACCTTC. This encodes CAGYSNRGGYTF.

This clone occurred once. V usage is TRBV7-3 and J usage is TRBJ2-2; 11 bases fit TRBD1. The V segment lost 5 bases and the J segment 7 bases; nucleotides outside the gene matches: 9. This CDR3 has 16 residues. Germline assignment: CDR1 SGHTA and CDR2 FQGTGA. In DNA, the CDR3 is TGTGCCAGCAGCCCAGGGACAGGGGGTTCGGGCGGGGAGCTGTTTTTT. Translating gives CASSPGTGGSGGELFF.

The chain is built from TRBV5-1 and TRBJ1-4; D not resolved. V lost 3 bases and J 8 bases, leaving 8 bases between the germline ends. Germline assignment: CDR1 SGHRS and CDR2 YFSETQ. The CDR3 totals 12 residues. CDR3 DNA sequence: TGCGCCAGCAGCTCCTCGTCGGAAAAACTGTTTTTT. Translated: CASSSSSEKLFF. Complete variable domain (other parts from reference TRBV5-1 and TRBJ1-4): KAGVTQTPRYLIKTRGQQVTLSCSPISGHRSVSWYQQTPGQGLQFLFEYFSETQRNKGNFPGRFSGRQFSNSRSEMNVSTLELGDSALYLCASSSSSEKLFFGSGTQLSVL.

The chain carries TRBV14 and TRBJ2-1; TRBD1 matches at 10 bases. The J segment lost 2 bases and the V segment lost 4 bases, leaving 17 bases of the junction unmatched. The CDR3 has 20 amino acids. Germline loops: CDR1 SGHDN, CDR2 FVKESK. The CDR3 DNA sequence: TGTGCCAGCAGCCTTTCTTTTGGGACAGGGGTTGGTCGTGCCTACAATGAGCAGTTCTTC. Translated: CASSLSFGTGVGRAYNEQFF.

The rearrangement links TRBV3-1 (or the pseudogene TRBV3-2) to TRBJ1-3, with D perhaps TRBD1 (5 bases). Germline V gene sequence: CDR1 LGHDT, CDR2 YNNKEL (reference sequence). V gave up 2 bases and J gave up 1 base, with 15 bases separating them. The CDR3 sequence is 17 residues long. The CDR3 region has the DNA TGTGCCAGCAGCCAACCCCCGGGGCGAATTTCTGGAAACACCATATATTTT. It translates to CASSQPPGRISGNTIYF.

This chain joins TRBV7-2 and TRBJ1-2, with D unclear. Trimming shortened V by 1 base and J by 0 bases, and 6 bases separated the two germline ends. The length of the CDR3 is 14 residues. Germline V gives CDR1 SGHTA, CDR2 FQGNSA. The CDR3 protein is CASSLGGSNYGYTF. The CDR3 coding sequence is TGTGCCAGCAGCTTAGGCGGGTCTAACTATGGCTACACCTTC.

The chain is built from TRBV7-8 and TRBJ1-5; possible D gene TRBD1, 5 bases. Germline V lookup: CDR1 SGHVS, CDR2 FQNEAQ. The CDR3 has 15 amino acids. Trimming pared 1 base from V and 4 bases from J, leaving 11 bases between. DNA for the CDR3: TGTGCCAGCAGCTTAGGTGACAGTTCAAATCAGCCCCAGCATTTT. Amino acid sequence: CASSLGDSSNQPQHF.

V and J are TRBV27 and TRBJ1-6; a possible D gene is TRBD1 (6 bases). Germline V gives CDR1 MNHEY, CDR2 SMNVEV (reference sequence). This CDR3 has 18 amino acids. V lost 8 bases to trimming and J lost 0 bases, with 20 bases between them. The CDR3 region is CASRGSGARSSYNSPLHF. CDR3 sequence (DNA): TGTGCCAGCCGTGGGTCGGGGGCTAGGAGCTCCTATAATTCACCCCTCCACTTT.

This clone was recorded a few times. This chain connects TRBV18 to TRBJ2-7; no reliable D call. V shed 2 bases and J shed 3 bases, with 20 bases lying between them. Germline-derived CDR1 and CDR2 are KGHSH and LQKENI. This CDR3 has 17 residues. The CDR3 coding sequence is TGTGCCAGCTCACCAACAAACACATTCGTCTCCCACTACGAGCAGTACTTC. Encoded protein: CASSPTNTFVSHYEQYF.

The chain links TRBV9 to TRBJ1-2, with a tentative D call TRBD1 (5 bases). The length of the CDR3 is 14 residues. With 0 bases removed from V and 10 bases from J, the gap between germline ends came to 16 bases. Germline assignment: CDR1 SGDLS and CDR2 YYNGEE. CDR3 sequence reads: CASSVDRTRGDYTF. In DNA form, the CDR3 reads TGTGCCAGCAGCGTAGACAGGACCCGGGGTGACTACACCTTC.

Only a few counts were recorded for this clone. The V gene is TRBV19, the J gene TRBJ1-5, with 7 bases aligning to TRBD1. The CDR3 runs 13 residues. Unmatched junction bases numbered 8, after V lost 9 bases and J lost 6 bases. Germline V gene lookup returns CDR1 LNHDA and CDR2 SQIVND (reference sequence). The CDR3 region has the DNA TGTGCCAGCAGACAGGGACGCGGTCAGCCCCAGCATTTT. Protein: CASRQGRGQPQHF.

This clone was seen just once. The chain employs TRBV12-5 and TRBJ2-2; 8 positions agree with TRBD2. Germline lookup yields CDR1 LGHNT and CDR2 FRNRAP. This CDR3 is 16 amino acids long. Losses at the gene ends were 2 bases for V and 6 bases for J; bases not matched to a gene: 8. CDR3 nucleotide sequence: TGTGCTAGTGGTTTGTTAAGCGGGGGAGGCGCCGGGGAGCTGTTTTTT. Its translation: CASGLLSGGGAGELFF.

The CDR3 bases are TGTGCCAGCTCTAGCACCGTAAATGAAAAACTGTTTTTT. Translated: CASSSTVNEKLFF. The V and J genes are TRBV12-3 or TRBV12-4 and TRBJ1-4, with no clear D. There are 13 residues in the CDR3. The V gene lost 8 bases and the J gene lost 5 bases, with 12 bases spanning the gap.

This clone was observed once. J is TRBJ2-2 and V is TRBV28; 7 bases map to TRBD1. The CDR3 has 14 amino acids. The germline V gene encodes CDR1 MDHEN and CDR2 SYDVKM. Losses at the gene ends were 8 bases for V and 0 bases for J; bases not matched to a gene: 3. The CDR3 protein is CASWGQTNTGELFF. As DNA, the CDR3 is TGTGCCAGCTGGGGACAGACGAACACCGGGGAGCTGTTTTTT.

The rearrangement uses TRBV28 and TRBJ2-7, with D maybe TRBD2 (7 bases). This CDR3 spans 17 amino acids. V lost 0 bases to trimming and J lost 4 bases, with 19 bases between them. Germline V lookup: CDR1 MDHEN, CDR2 SYDVKM. CDR3 DNA: TGTGCCAGCAGTTTATGGGGGGGGGCACAAGGTCTTTACGAGCAGTACTTC. Encoded protein: CASSLWGGAQGLYEQYF.